Following are 25 T cell receptor beta chains from one sample sequenced in a study of T cell responses to AZD1222 COVID-19 vaccine. Profiled with immunoSEQ multiplex PCR; TCRdb holds only in-frame clones, not every one. Of some 170,000 clones listed, approximately 92% are singletons. The sequenced sample was peripheral blood, obtained 28 days after the second dose of the MenACWY control vaccine. Receptor source: an adult who received the MenACWY meningococcal vaccine as a control.

V gene TRBV11-2 combines with J gene TRBJ2-7, with D possibly matching TRBD1 (6 bases). Germline assignment: CDR1 SGHAT and CDR2 FQNNGV. V was pared by 6 bases and J by 2 bases, with 8 bases between. CDR3 length: 12 residues. CDR3: CASRSGAYEQYF. The CDR3 nucleotides read TGTGCCAGCAGGTCAGGGGCCTACGAGCAGTACTTC.

This sequence joins TRBV5-6 and TRBJ1-1; 9 positions agree with TRBD1. The V gene end was trimmed by 5 bases and the J gene end by 4 bases; junction bases not matched to a gene: 9. This CDR3 comprises 15 residues. CDR1 and CDR2 from the germline V gene are SGHDT and YYEEEE. The CDR3 loop is CASSIGQGLGTEAFF. The CDR3, as DNA: TGTGCCAGCAGTATAGGACAGGGGTTGGGCACTGAAGCTTTCTTT. The full variable domain, completed using reference TRBV5-6 and TRBJ1-1, is DAGVTQSPTHLIKTRGQQVTLRCSPKSGHDTVSWYQQALGQGPQFIFQYYEEEERQRGNFPDRFSGHQFPNYSSELNVNALLLGDSALYLCASSIGQGLGTEAFFGQGTRLTVV.

The rearrangement joins TRBV28 to TRBJ2-7; weak D call: TRBD1 (5 bases). The ends were cut back, 4 bases at V and 9 bases at J, with 13 bases in the middle. CDR1 and CDR2 from the germline V gene are MDHEN and SYDVKM. The CDR3 consists of 12 residues. CDR3 bases: TGTGCCAGCAGTTCCCGGACAAGGGGGCAGTACTTC. Its translation: CASSSRTRGQYF.

The J gene is TRBJ1-1, the V gene TRBV6-5; TRBD1 aligns across 7 bases. The V and J ends lost 7 bases and 0 bases, in that order; junction bases with no gene match: 5. Germline CDR1 reads MNHEY; CDR2 reads SVGAGI. This CDR3 comprises 14 residues. The CDR3 protein is CASTPDRLNTEAFF. In DNA form, the CDR3 reads TGTGCCAGCACCCCGGACAGGTTGAACACTGAAGCTTTCTTT.

The genes are TRBV12-3 or TRBV12-4 and TRBJ2-2; unclear D gene. This CDR3 has 11 residues. Trimming removed 6 bases at V and 6 bases at J, with 5 bases between. The CDR3, as DNA: TGTGCCAGCAGGCGCTCCGGGGAGCTGTTTTTT. Translating gives CASRRSGELFF.

In this sample, this clone turned up a few times. V gene TRBV5-4 combines with J gene TRBJ2-5; TRBD1 matches 11 bases. V lost 4 bases and J lost 6; bases outside the gene matches: 8. This CDR3 spans 15 amino acids. The germline V gene encodes CDR1 SGHNT and CDR2 YYREEE (reference sequence). In nucleotides, the CDR3 is TGTGCCAGCAGCCGTACCGGACAGGGGGCGCAGACCCAGTACTTC. Amino acids: CASSRTGQGAQTQYF. Together with reference TRBV5-4 and TRBJ2-5, the CDR3 gives the full variable domain: ETGVTQSPTHLIKTRGQQVTLRCSSQSGHNTVSWYQQALGQGPQFIFQYYREEENGRGNFPPRFSGLQFPNYSSELNVNALELDDSALYLCASSRTGQGAQTQYFGPGTRLLVL.

The genes are TRBV5-1 and TRBJ2-1, with a tentative D call TRBD1 (5 bases). Germline CDR1 reads SGHRS; CDR2 reads YFSETQ. The CDR3 totals 15 residues. Trimming shortened V by 6 bases and J by 2 bases, and 15 bases separated the two germline ends. CDR3 coding DNA: TGCGCCAGCACTGTTGACAGTGGCCCCTACAATGAGCAGTTCTTC. Translation: CASTVDSGPYNEQFF.

The gene calls are TRBV7-8 and TRBJ1-1, with a tentative D call TRBD1 (5 bases). Germline V lookup: CDR1 SGHVS, CDR2 FQNEAQ. V was cut by 5 bases and J by 1 base, with 11 bases left in between. This CDR3 region has 14 residues. CDR3 protein: CASSKLQGNTEAFF. CDR3 coding DNA: TGTGCCAGCAGCAAACTCCAGGGGAACACTGAAGCTTTCTTT.

The CDR3 sequence: CASSWGQGDGTEAFF. In DNA form, the CDR3 reads TGCGCCAGCAGCTGGGGGCAGGGGGATGGGACTGAAGCTTTCTTT. The chain has TRBV5-1 and TRBJ1-1; 7 bases match TRBD1. This CDR3 spans 15 amino acids. With 3 bases clipped from V and 5 bases from J, the junction kept 10 bases outside the gene matches. The germline CDR1 and CDR2 sequences are SGHRS and YFSETQ.

V and J are TRBV7-9 and TRBJ2-6, with D perhaps being TRBD1 or TRBD2 (6 bases each). The germline V and J ends were trimmed by 5 bases and 0 bases, with 17 bases remaining between them. Germline loops: CDR1 SEHNR, CDR2 FQNEAQ (reference sequence). The length of the CDR3 is 18 residues. The CDR3 coding sequence is TGTGCCAGCAGCGTAGTGGAGGGGGTGGTCTCTGGGGCCAACGTCCTGACTTTC. It translates to CASSVVEGVVSGANVLTF.

The chain uses TRBV24-1 and TRBJ2-5; D ambiguous. V shed 2 bases and J shed 1 base, with 13 bases lying between them. This CDR3 contains 16 residues. Germline loops: CDR1 KGHDR, CDR2 SFDVKD. CDR3 sequence reads: CATSDSTRLPQETQYF. DNA of the CDR3: TGTGCCACCAGTGATTCGACCAGGTTACCCCAAGAGACCCAGTACTTC.

V usage is TRBV5-6 and J usage is TRBJ1-1; D is unclear. CDR3 length equals 13 residues. V lost 1 base to trimming and J lost 7 bases, with 11 bases between them. CDR1 and CDR2 (germline): SGHDT, YYEEEE. The chain's CDR3 is CASSLRPRGEAFF. The CDR3 nucleotides read TGTGCCAGCAGCTTGAGGCCTCGCGGTGAAGCTTTCTTT.

This clone was counted a single time. The chain carries TRBV20-1 and TRBJ2-3; maybe TRBD2 (6 bases). This CDR3 has 11 amino acids. Germline V gene sequence: CDR1 DFQATT, CDR2 SNEGSKA (reference sequence). V was shortened by 6 bases and J by 7 bases, with 11 bases between the two germline ends. In DNA, the CDR3 is TGCAGTGCAAGGGACTCTTATACGCAGTATTTT. This codes for CSARDSYTQYF.

This chain uses TRBV2 with TRBJ2-1; D is possibly TRBD1 (6 bases). CDR3 length: 15 amino acids. Germline CDR1 SNHLY, CDR2 FYNNEI. V dropped 3 bases and J dropped 2 bases, with 11 bases sitting between them. The CDR3, as DNA: TGTGCCAGCAGTGATGAAGGGGGAGCCTACAATGAGCAGTTCTTC. Its protein is CASSDEGGAYNEQFF.

This chain links TRBV29-1 with TRBJ1-1, with TRBD1 matching 7 bases. There are 12 residues in the CDR3. From germline, CDR1 is SQVTM and CDR2 ANQGSEA. Losses at the gene ends were 5 bases for V and 5 bases for J; bases not matched to a gene: 5. CDR3 amino acids: CSVHDRVTEAFF. The CDR3 nucleotides are TGCAGCGTTCACGACAGGGTTACTGAAGCTTTCTTT.

The chain recombines TRBV19 with TRBJ1-2; a weak D match, TRBD1 (6 bases). CDR1 LNHDA and CDR2 SQIVND come from the germline V gene (reference sequence). The CDR3 totals 14 residues. Trimming removed 11 bases from V and 3 bases from J, with 19 bases in between. The CDR3 DNA follows: TGTGCCGGACAGTCTGGACCCCCATACTATGGCTACACCTTC. Protein product: CAGQSGPPYYGYTF.

The chain couples TRBV6-5 to TRBJ2-1; D possibly corresponds to TRBD1 (5 bases). V was trimmed by 6 bases and J by 0 bases, leaving 12 bases between them. The CDR3 covers 15 residues. The germline V gene has CDR1 MNHEY and CDR2 SVGAGI. The CDR3 loop reads CASRRQKSSYNEQFF. In DNA form, the CDR3 reads TGTGCCAGCAGGCGACAGAAAAGCTCCTACAATGAGCAGTTCTTC.

This chain uses TRBV9 with TRBJ1-6, with 8 bases identical to TRBD1. The CDR3 has 17 residues. Trimming removed 1 base from V and 2 bases from J; junction bases left unmatched: 5. Germline V gives CDR1 SGDLS, CDR2 YYNGEE. CDR3 sequence: CASSVLHRGTYNSPLHF. As DNA, the CDR3 is TGTGCCAGCAGCGTACTCCACAGGGGGACCTATAATTCACCCCTCCACTTT.

This rearrangement joins TRBV5-1 to TRBJ1-5; D remains ambiguous. The CDR3 has 13 residues. Trimming removed 2 bases from V and 5 bases from J, with 8 bases in between. Germline V gives CDR1 SGHRS, CDR2 YFSETQ. DNA for the CDR3: TGCGCCAGCAGCTTCGGTCGGTATCAGCCCCAGCATTTT. It encodes CASSFGRYQPQHF.

The rearrangement uses TRBV30 and TRBJ2-3, with 9 positions matching TRBD1. This CDR3 has 14 amino acids. Germline V gene sequence: CDR1 GTSNPN, CDR2 SVGIG (reference sequence). The trim removed 2 bases at V and 5 bases at J, leaving 5 bases unmatched. CDR3 bases: TGTGCCTGGAGTCTGGGACAGGGTATAGATACGCAGTATTTT. This translates into CAWSLGQGIDTQYF.

The chain carries TRBV7-9 and TRBJ1-2, with no clear D. There are 12 residues in the CDR3. Between the trimmed V and J ends, which lost 1 base and 8 bases, there was a span of 8 bases. The germline V gene has CDR1 SEHNR and CDR2 FQNEAQ (reference sequence). The CDR3: CASSLVEEGYTF. Here the CDR3 DNA reads TGTGCCAGCAGCTTAGTCGAAGAAGGCTACACCTTC.

The CDR3 loop is CASSLMGGSTEAFF. The CDR3 region has the DNA TGTGCCAGCAGCTTGATGGGGGGCAGTACTGAAGCTTTCTTT. The chain links TRBV5-4 to TRBJ1-1, with TRBD1 as a possible D gene (6 bases). Trimming cost V 1 base and J 5 bases, with 12 bases left between them. From germline, CDR1 is SGHNT and CDR2 YYREEE (reference sequence). CDR3 length equals 14 residues.

This sequence joins TRBV19 and TRBJ2-2; D not certain. The CDR3 contains 15 residues. Trimming removed 3 bases at V and 4 bases at J, with 12 bases between. Germline loops: CDR1 LNHDA, CDR2 SQIVND (reference sequence). The CDR3 region is CASSIIPGSTGELFF. The CDR3 region has the DNA TGTGCCAGTAGTATTATCCCCGGGTCCACCGGGGAGCTGTTTTTT.

The chain has TRBV11-2 and TRBJ1-5; D gene uncertain. Germline CDR1 SGHAT, CDR2 FQNNGV. The CDR3 totals 14 residues. V dropped 3 bases and J dropped 2 bases, with 8 bases sitting between them. CDR3 DNA sequence: TGTGCCAGCAGCTTGAGTGGGGGCAATCAGCCCCAGCATTTT. Its protein product is CASSLSGGNQPQHF.

This sequence joins TRBV19 and TRBJ1-3, with 7 bases that match TRBD1. Germline V gene lookup returns CDR1 LNHDA and CDR2 SQIVND (reference sequence). The CDR3 extends over 16 amino acids. V gave up 7 bases and J gave up 0 bases; unmatched junction bases: 9. The CDR3, as DNA: TGTGCCAGTACCAACGTGGGACAGAGCTCTGGAAACACCATATATTTT. It is translated as CASTNVGQSSGNTIYF.